Following are 28 T cell receptor beta chains from one sample sequenced in a study of blood T cell repertoires in COVID-19. Produced via immunoSEQ multiplex PCR; TCRdb's table is partial and in-frame only. The sample shows approximately 250,000 clones, 88% of them seen only once. The material sequenced was PBMCs or T cells enriched from blood (not recorded which). These TCRs come from an older woman in a cohort exposed to, infected with or recovered from COVID-19 (not recorded which).

V and J are TRBV6-4 and TRBJ2-7; TRBD2 aligns across 10 bases. The CDR3 is 14 amino acids. Germline V lookup: CDR1 MRHNA, CDR2 SNTAGT. Trimming took 6 bases from V and 2 from J; bases not matched to a gene: 4. The CDR3 here is CASSLLAGAYEQYF. The CDR3 DNA follows: TGTGCCAGCAGCCTTCTAGCGGGGGCCTACGAGCAGTACTTC.

This clone showed up just once. As DNA, the CDR3 is TGTGCCAGCAGCCACCACGGGGAGGGAGAGACCCAGTACTTC. Amino acids: CASSHHGEGETQYF. The chain carries TRBV3-1 (or the pseudogene TRBV3-2) and TRBJ2-5, with TRBD2 matching 7 bases. V was clipped by 3 bases and J by 4 bases; unmatched bases: 5. Germline V gene sequence: CDR1 LGHDT, CDR2 YNNKEL (reference sequence). This CDR3 has 14 amino acids.

J is TRBJ2-3 and V is TRBV5-4; 8 positions match TRBD2. Germline V gene lookup returns CDR1 SGHNT and CDR2 YYREEE (reference sequence). CDR3 length: 16 amino acids. After removal of 2 bases from V and 6 bases from J, the junction contained 11 bases not matched to a gene. The CDR3 DNA reads TGTGCCAGCAGCTTTGAAGCGGGAGCGGGGTCTGATACGCAGTATTTT. As protein: CASSFEAGAGSDTQYF.

This clone is a singleton in its sample. The chain employs TRBV7-9 and TRBJ1-1; TRBD1 might be the D (6 bases). The length of the CDR3 is 12 residues. The germline gives CDR1 SEHNR, CDR2 FQNEAQ (reference sequence). DNA of the CDR3: TGTGCGGGGGAGGGGGGGAACACTGAAGCTTTCTTT. Translation: CAGEGGNTEAFF.

The rearrangement links TRBV7-3 to TRBJ1-2; 8 bases map to TRBD1. V lost 5 bases, J lost 7 bases, and 6 bases stayed unmatched. The CDR3 has 13 residues. Germline V gene lookup returns CDR1 SGHTA and CDR2 FQGTGA. DNA of the CDR3: TGTGCCAGCAGCCCTTCGACAGGGGTTGGCTACACCTTC. The encoded protein is CASSPSTGVGYTF.

The chain is built from TRBV21-1 and TRBJ1-1; the table names TRBD1, a call not compared with the DNA. TRBV21-1 is designated a pseudogene. The length of the CDR3 is 15 residues. CDR3 loop: CASRKYGIPPTEAFF. In DNA form, the CDR3 reads TGTGCCAGCAGGAAGTATGGCATTCCCCCCACTGAAGCTTTCTTT.

The chain couples TRBV3-1 (or the pseudogene TRBV3-2) to TRBJ1-5; 8 bases map to TRBD1. The CDR3 is 16 amino acids. After removal of 6 bases from V and 0 bases from J, the junction contained 7 bases not matched to a gene. CDR1 and CDR2 (germline): LGHDT, YNNKEL (reference sequence). CDR3 residues: CASSTGGAYSNQPQHF. Here the CDR3 DNA reads TGTGCCAGCAGTACAGGGGGAGCTTATAGCAATCAGCCCCAGCATTTT.

This sequence joins TRBV7-9 and TRBJ2-7; 8 nucleotides line up with TRBD1. In germline, CDR1 is SEHNR, CDR2 FQNEAQ (reference sequence). CDR3 length: 15 amino acids. The trim removed 5 bases at V and 3 bases at J, leaving 9 bases unmatched. CDR3 amino acids: CASSEPGQVYYEQYF. CDR3 bases: TGTGCCAGCAGCGAACCGGGACAGGTTTACTACGAGCAGTACTTC.

The chain joins TRBV2 to TRBJ1-3; 12 bases line up with TRBD1. Germline assignment: CDR1 SNHLY and CDR2 FYNNEI. V lost 4 bases, J lost 6 bases, and 4 bases stayed unmatched. This CDR3 spans 15 amino acids. This chain's CDR3 is CASSAGTGGKNTIYF. Here the CDR3 DNA reads TGTGCCAGCAGTGCAGGGACAGGGGGCAAAAACACCATATATTTT.

The chain links TRBV10-1 to TRBJ2-5; 12 nucleotides agree with TRBD2. Germline V gene sequence: CDR1 WNHNN, CDR2 SYGVQD (reference sequence). The CDR3 extends over 16 amino acids. With 6 bases clipped from V and 4 bases from J, the junction kept 9 bases outside the gene matches. The CDR3 is CASSRGLAGISETQYF. CDR3 bases: TGCGCCAGCAGCAGAGGACTAGCGGGAATTTCAGAGACCCAGTACTTC.

This chain uses TRBV10-1 with TRBJ2-1, with D maybe TRBD1 (6 bases). The CDR3 runs to 17 residues. Germline V gives CDR1 WNHNN, CDR2 SYGVQD (reference sequence). Trimming shortened V by 0 bases and J by 0 bases, and 12 bases separated the two germline ends. CDR3 DNA sequence: TGCGCCAGCAGTGAGTCGGACAGAGGGGACTCCTACAATGAGCAGTTCTTC. Its translation: CASSESDRGDSYNEQFF.

This chain links TRBV4-1 with TRBJ1-4; no firm D call. The CDR3 has 14 amino acids. Germline assignment: CDR1 MGHRA and CDR2 YSYEKL. Trimming took off 1 base at V and 6 bases at J, with 9 bases between the two ends. CDR3 in amino acids: CASSQAPGYEKLFF. CDR3 in DNA: TGCGCCAGCAGCCAAGCTCCGGGGTATGAAAAACTGTTTTTT.

A single count supports this clone. The chain uses TRBV5-8 and TRBJ2-5; 10 bases match TRBD1. The germline gives CDR1 SGHTS, CDR2 YDEGEE. This CDR3 has 16 residues. With V trimmed by 0 bases and J by 3 bases, 5 bases remained unmatched. CDR3 nucleotides: TGTGCCAGCAGCTTGGCTCTAGGACAGGGGGAAGAGACCCAGTACTTC. This translates into CASSLALGQGEETQYF. Supplemented by reference TRBV5-8 and TRBJ2-5, the full variable domain reads EAGVTQSPTHLIKTRGQQATLRCSPISGHTSVYWYQQALGLGLQFLLWYDEGEERNRGNFPPRFSGRQFPNYSSELNVNALELEDSALYLCASSLALGQGEETQYFGPGTRLLVL.

V is TRBV10-2 and J is TRBJ2-7; D ambiguous. CDR3 length: 14 residues. Per the germline V gene, CDR1 is WSHSY and CDR2 is SAAADI. V was clipped by 2 bases and J by 0 bases, with 8 bases between them. This CDR3 is CASSERESSYEQYF. The DNA for the CDR3 is TGCGCCAGCAGTGAGAGAGAGTCCTCCTACGAGCAGTACTTC.

The chain links TRBV11-3 to TRBJ2-2; TRBD1 matches 7 bases. V lost 5 bases and J lost 4; bases outside the gene matches: 7. This CDR3 region has 15 residues. CDR1 SGHNT and CDR2 YENEEA come from the germline V gene. Here the CDR3 reads CASSPDRAGTGELFF. As DNA, the CDR3 is TGTGCCAGCAGCCCAGACAGGGCTGGCACCGGGGAGCTGTTTTTT.

The chain has TRBV27 and TRBJ2-7, with TRBD1 matching over 10 bases. The trim removed 5 bases at V and 4 bases at J, leaving 8 bases unmatched. CDR1 MNHEY and CDR2 SMNVEV come from the germline V gene (reference sequence). The CDR3 spans 15 residues. CDR3 nucleotide sequence: TGTGCCAGCAGTCCTCCGACAGGGGGCGGGTACGAGCAGTACTTC. Encoded protein: CASSPPTGGGYEQYF.

This clone was seen a few times. The J gene is TRBJ2-2, the V gene TRBV19, with a possible D match to TRBD1 (7 bases). The V end was cut by 6 bases, the J end by 2 bases, with 13 bases between. The CDR3 runs 15 residues. From germline, CDR1 is LNHDA and CDR2 SQIVND (reference sequence). The CDR3 DNA reads as TGTGCCAGTAGAAACAGGGGACTCAACACCGGGGAGCTGTTTTTT. It encodes CASRNRGLNTGELFF.

This chain links TRBV28 with TRBJ1-1; 8 bases are a match to TRBD1. The CDR3 runs 20 residues. Germline V CDR1 and CDR2: MDHEN, SYDVKM. V shed 5 bases and J 4 bases; nucleotides not matched to a gene: 24. In nucleotides, the CDR3 is TGTGCCAGCAGTAAGAGCGGGCTCAGACAGGGGCGCTGGGGGAGCACTGAAGCTTTCTTT. It codes for CASSKSGLRQGRWGSTEAFF.

The CDR3 region has the DNA TGTGCCAGCAAGAGTAGCGGGGAGTACAATGAGCAGTTCTTC. It encodes CASKSSGEYNEQFF. V usage is TRBV27 and J usage is TRBJ2-1; 8 nucleotides match TRBD2. The J segment lost 4 bases and the V segment lost 7 bases, leaving 6 bases of the junction unmatched. There are 14 residues in the CDR3. Germline values: CDR1 MNHEY, CDR2 SMNVEV (reference sequence).

The V and J genes are TRBV5-6 and TRBJ2-1; 11 nucleotides align to TRBD2. Per germline, CDR1 SGHDT and CDR2 YYEEEE. Germline trimming cut 0 bases from V and 7 bases from J; bases unmatched to any gene: 3. The length of the CDR3 is 15 residues. The chain's CDR3 is CASSLVLAGVNEQFF. Here the CDR3 DNA reads TGTGCCAGCAGCTTGGTACTAGCGGGAGTGAATGAGCAGTTCTTC.

This chain connects TRBV7-8 to TRBJ2-6; TRBD1 aligns across 11 bases. The germline CDR1 and CDR2 sequences are SGHVS and FQNEAQ. This CDR3 is 23 amino acids long. Unmatched junction bases numbered 24, after V lost 5 bases and J lost 3 bases. Here the CDR3 reads CASSPHPSRDRGGNSRGANVLTF. The CDR3 DNA reads as TGTGCCAGCAGCCCCCACCCTTCCCGGGACAGGGGGGGGAACTCTCGTGGGGCCAACGTCCTGACTTTC.

This clone was found a few times. This chain joins TRBV5-1 and TRBJ2-5; D unresolved. Trimming took 3 bases from V and 2 from J, leaving 11 bases between them. The length of the CDR3 is 14 residues. Germline V CDR1 and CDR2: SGHRS, YFSETQ. CDR3 DNA sequence: TGCGCCAGCAGCTGGGCCCCGTCTCAAGAGACCCAGTACTTC. This encodes CASSWAPSQETQYF.

This clone was detected once. The chain links TRBV18 to TRBJ2-1; possible D gene TRBD1, 5 bases. The CDR3 loop spans 16 amino acids. CDR1 is KGHSH and CDR2 is LQKENI in the germline V gene. V lost 0 bases to trimming and J lost 2 bases, with 11 bases between them. The CDR3 nucleotides are TGTGCCAGCTCACCACCGAGCCAGGGTGCCTACAATGAGCAGTTCTTC. Translated, it gives CASSPPSQGAYNEQFF.

A single count supports this clone. The rearrangement uses TRBV12-3 or TRBV12-4 and TRBJ2-1; tentative D call: TRBD1 (5 bases). Trimming took 5 bases from V and 4 from J, leaving 9 bases between them. The CDR3 is 13 residues long. DNA of the CDR3: TGTGCCAGCAGTGAGACAGCGTACAATGAGCAGTTCTTC. As protein: CASSETAYNEQFF.

J is TRBJ2-5 and V is TRBV27, with 14 positions matching TRBD2. Germline CDR1 MNHEY, CDR2 SMNVEV (reference sequence). There are 16 residues in the CDR3. J gave up 5 bases and V 7 bases, and 9 bases lay outside the gene matches. The CDR3 sequence is CASIGTSGSGLETQYF. The CDR3 DNA is TGTGCCAGCATCGGGACTAGCGGGAGTGGTCTGGAGACCCAGTACTTC.

The chain uses TRBV9 and TRBJ2-3, with no clear D. Germline V gene lookup returns CDR1 SGDLS and CDR2 YYNGEE. Between the trimmed V and J ends, which lost 3 bases and 5 bases, there was a span of 13 bases. The CDR3 sequence is 14 residues long. CDR3 loop: CASSAGLKGDTQYF. Here the CDR3 DNA reads TGTGCCAGCAGCGCAGGCCTCAAAGGAGATACGCAGTATTTT.

The rearrangement uses TRBV5-1 and TRBJ1-1; a possible D gene is TRBD1 (5 bases). V lost 4 bases to trimming and J lost 6 bases, with 19 bases between them. The CDR3 contains 15 residues. Germline CDR1 and CDR2: SGHRS and YFSETQ. The CDR3 coding sequence is TGCGCCAGCAGCCGGGCCCTCACAGGTAAACCTGAAGCTTTCTTT. Its protein is CASSRALTGKPEAFF.

This clone has at least ten counts. Other DNA variants within this sample encode the same CDR3. The chain carries TRBV24-1 and TRBJ2-7; 11 bases are shared with TRBD2. Germline trimming cut 4 bases from V and 3 bases from J; bases unmatched to any gene: 1. Germline V gene lookup returns CDR1 KGHDR and CDR2 SFDVKD. This CDR3 spans 14 amino acids. The CDR3 protein is CATSDGTSGYEQYF. CDR3 DNA sequence: TGTGCCACCAGTGACGGGACTAGCGGCTACGAGCAGTACTTC.